This T cell receptor (beta chain) derives from a study of control samples from healthy donors and cancer patients. CDR3 length: 14 residues. CDR1 is MDHEN and CDR2 is SYDVKM in the germline V gene. V gave up 6 bases and J gave up 6 bases; unmatched junction bases: 6. Repertoires were generated with immunoSEQ multiplex PCR, while TCRdb's copy carries only in-frame clones and drops some. The data hold 120,000 or so clones, with around 87% observed a single time. The TCR was taken from a man aged 55 to 70 in good health. This chain links TRBV28 with TRBJ2-1; TRBD1 matches at 9 bases. The sequencing input was blood. The CDR3 DNA reads as TGTGCCAGCAGATACCGGGACAGGGCCAATGAGCAGTTCTTC. It codes for CASRYRDRANEQFF.